These 5 T cell receptor beta chains originate from one sample sequenced in a study of cytomegalovirus exposure and HLA in healthy donors. Data came from immunoSEQ multiplex PCR; TCRdb stores just in-frame clones and leaves some out. The sample shows more than 60,000 clones, over 90% of them seen only once. Material: PBMCs. These receptors came from a woman between 18 and 30 years old in good health and CMV-seropositive.

The genes are TRBV19 and TRBJ2-3; 7 bases agree with TRBD1. The length of the CDR3 is 14 residues. Looked up from germline, CDR1 is LNHDA and CDR2 is SQIVND (reference sequence). J gave up 1 base and V 4 bases, and 2 bases lay outside the gene matches. CDR3 amino acids: CASSRTGRTDTQYF. CDR3 DNA sequence: TGTGCCAGTAGTAGGACAGGTCGCACAGATACGCAGTATTTT.

The J gene is TRBJ1-1, the V gene TRBV5-5; 8 positions match TRBD1. The CDR3 is 13 amino acids. From germline, CDR1 is SGHKS and CDR2 YYEKEE (reference sequence). Trimming removed 6 bases from V and 11 bases from J; junction bases left unmatched: 12. The chain's CDR3 is CASTPAGGGGAFF. The CDR3 bases are TGTGCCAGCACCCCGGCAGGGGGCGGTGGGGCTTTCTTT. Full variable domain (remainder filled in from reference TRBV5-5 and TRBJ1-1): DAGVTQSPTHLIKTRGQQVTLRCSPISGHKSVSWYQQVLGQGPQFIFQYYEKEERGRGNFPDRFSARQFPNYSSELNVNALLLGDSALYLCASTPAGGGGAFFGQGTRLTVV.

The chain couples TRBV27 to TRBJ2-5; maybe TRBD2 (6 bases). The CDR3 covers 14 residues. CDR1 is MNHEY and CDR2 is SMNVEV in the germline V gene (reference sequence). With 4 bases removed from V and 2 bases from J, the gap between germline ends came to 11 bases. The CDR3 bases are TGTGCCAGCAGTTCCCGACTAGAACAAGAGACCCAGTACTTC. It codes for CASSSRLEQETQYF.

The V call is TRBV9, the J call TRBJ2-3, with D uncertain. The V gene's germline CDR1 is SGDLS and CDR2 YYNGEE. The V and J ends lost 3 bases and 4 bases respectively, with 15 bases between them. The CDR3 length is 15 residues. The CDR3 sequence is CASSARELPADTQYF. The CDR3 DNA is TGTGCCAGCAGCGCCCGAGAACTCCCCGCAGATACGCAGTATTTT. Using reference TRBV9 and TRBJ2-3 for the parts outside the CDR3, the full variable domain is DSGVTQTPKHLITATGQRVTLRCSPRSGDLSVYWYQQSLDQGLQFLIQYYNGEERAKGNILERFSAQQFPDLHSELNLSSLELGDSALYFCASSARELPADTQYFGPGTRLTVL.

CDR3 coding DNA: TGTGCCAGCAGTTACAACAGGAACTACGAGCAGTACTTC. Protein product: CASSYNRNYEQYF. J is TRBJ2-7 and V is TRBV6-6; D is possibly TRBD1 (5 bases). Looked up from germline, CDR1 is MNHNY and CDR2 is SVGAGI (reference sequence). V was pared by 2 bases and J by 3 bases, with 8 bases between. The CDR3 covers 13 residues.